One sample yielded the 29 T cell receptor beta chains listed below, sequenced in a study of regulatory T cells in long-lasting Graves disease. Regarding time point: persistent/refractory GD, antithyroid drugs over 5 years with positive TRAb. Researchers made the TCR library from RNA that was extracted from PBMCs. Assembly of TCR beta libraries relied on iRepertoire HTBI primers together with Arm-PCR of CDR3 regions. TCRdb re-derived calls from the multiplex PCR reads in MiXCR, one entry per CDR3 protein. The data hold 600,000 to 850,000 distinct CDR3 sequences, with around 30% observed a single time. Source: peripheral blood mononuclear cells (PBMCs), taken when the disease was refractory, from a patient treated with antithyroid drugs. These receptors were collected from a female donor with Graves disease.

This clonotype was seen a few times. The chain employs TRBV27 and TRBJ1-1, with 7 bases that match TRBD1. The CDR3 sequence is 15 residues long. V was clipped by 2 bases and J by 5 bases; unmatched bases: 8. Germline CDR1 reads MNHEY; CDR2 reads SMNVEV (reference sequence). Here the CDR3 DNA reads TGTGCCAGCAGTTTAGCCGGGACAGCAAGGACTGAAGCTTTCTTT. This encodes CASSLAGTARTEAFF.

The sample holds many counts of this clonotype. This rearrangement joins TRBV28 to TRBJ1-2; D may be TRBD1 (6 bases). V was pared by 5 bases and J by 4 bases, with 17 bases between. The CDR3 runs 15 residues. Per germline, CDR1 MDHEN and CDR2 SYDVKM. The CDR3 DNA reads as TGTGCCAGCAGTACCCTAGGGGGAAGGGGCTATGGCTACACCTTC. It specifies CASSTLGGRGYGYTF.

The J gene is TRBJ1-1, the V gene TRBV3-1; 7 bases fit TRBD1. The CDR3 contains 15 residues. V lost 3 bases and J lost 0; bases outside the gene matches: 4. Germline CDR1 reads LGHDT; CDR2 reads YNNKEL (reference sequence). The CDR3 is CASSHITGVNTEAFF. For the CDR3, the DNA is TGTGCCAGCAGCCATATTACAGGGGTGAACACTGAAGCTTTCTTT.

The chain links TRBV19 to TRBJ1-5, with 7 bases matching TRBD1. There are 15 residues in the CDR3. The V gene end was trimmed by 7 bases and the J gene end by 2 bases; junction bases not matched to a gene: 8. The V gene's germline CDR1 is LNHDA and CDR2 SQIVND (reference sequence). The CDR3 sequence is CASTLTGLGNQPQHF. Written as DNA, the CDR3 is TGTGCCAGTACCCTGACAGGGCTGGGCAATCAGCCCCAGCATTTT.

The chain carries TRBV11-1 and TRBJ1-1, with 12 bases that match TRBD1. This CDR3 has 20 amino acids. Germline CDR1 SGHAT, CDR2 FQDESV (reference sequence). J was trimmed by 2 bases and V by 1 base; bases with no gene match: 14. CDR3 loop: CASSLDPGQGAAMYNTEAFF. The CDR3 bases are TGTGCCAGCAGCTTAGATCCGGGACAGGGGGCGGCGATGTACAACACTGAAGCTTTCTTT.

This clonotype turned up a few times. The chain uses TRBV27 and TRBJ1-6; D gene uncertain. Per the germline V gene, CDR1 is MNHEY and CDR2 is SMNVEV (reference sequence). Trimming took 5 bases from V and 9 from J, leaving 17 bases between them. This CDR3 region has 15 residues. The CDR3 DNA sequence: TGTGCCAGCAGTGAGGACCGCCTGGGGTTTTCACCCCTCCACTTT. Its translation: CASSEDRLGFSPLHF.

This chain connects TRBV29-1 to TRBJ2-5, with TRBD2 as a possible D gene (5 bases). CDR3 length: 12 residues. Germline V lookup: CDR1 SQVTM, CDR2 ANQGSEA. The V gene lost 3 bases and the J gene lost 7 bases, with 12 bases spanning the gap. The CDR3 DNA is TGCAGCGTTGATGAGGGAGCGTGGACCCAGTACTTC. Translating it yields CSVDEGAWTQYF.

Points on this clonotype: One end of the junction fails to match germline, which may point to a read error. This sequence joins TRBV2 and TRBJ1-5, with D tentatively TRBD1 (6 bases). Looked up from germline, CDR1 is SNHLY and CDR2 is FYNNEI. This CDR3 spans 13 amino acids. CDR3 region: CASNRDSKQPQHF. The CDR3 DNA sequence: TGTGCCAGCAACAGGGATAGCAAGCAGCCCCAGCATTTT.

The CDR3 DNA sequence: TGTGCCATCACTAGCCGTGGGGACTACAATGAGCAGTTCTTC. This sequence encodes CAITSRGDYNEQFF. This sequence joins TRBV10-3 and TRBJ2-1, with D perhaps TRBD2 (5 bases). V was trimmed by 7 bases and J by 3 bases, leaving 13 bases between them. The CDR3 totals 14 residues. CDR1 is ENHRY, CDR2 SYGVKD, per germline.

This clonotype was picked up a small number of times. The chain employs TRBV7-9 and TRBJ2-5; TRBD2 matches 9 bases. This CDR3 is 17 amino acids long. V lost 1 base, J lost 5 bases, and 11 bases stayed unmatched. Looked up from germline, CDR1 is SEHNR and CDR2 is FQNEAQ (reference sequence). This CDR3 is CASSLGKAGGQGETQYF. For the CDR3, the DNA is TGTGCCAGCAGCTTAGGAAAAGCGGGAGGCCAGGGGGAGACCCAGTACTTC.

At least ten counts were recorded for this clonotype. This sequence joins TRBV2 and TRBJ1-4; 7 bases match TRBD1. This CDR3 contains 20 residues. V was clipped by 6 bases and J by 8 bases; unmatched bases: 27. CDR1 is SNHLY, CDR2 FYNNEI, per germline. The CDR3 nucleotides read TGTGCCAGCAGGAAGTTTACGCCGACAGGGTTGGTTGGTGTAGGGGAAAAACTGTTTTTT. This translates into CASRKFTPTGLVGVGEKLFF.

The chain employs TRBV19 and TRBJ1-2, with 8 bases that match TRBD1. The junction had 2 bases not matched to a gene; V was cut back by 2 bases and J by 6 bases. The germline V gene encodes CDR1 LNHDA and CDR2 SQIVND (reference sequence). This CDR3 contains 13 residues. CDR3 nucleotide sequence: TGTGCCAGTAGTATACAGGGGGCGGATGGCTACACCTTC. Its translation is CASSIQGADGYTF.

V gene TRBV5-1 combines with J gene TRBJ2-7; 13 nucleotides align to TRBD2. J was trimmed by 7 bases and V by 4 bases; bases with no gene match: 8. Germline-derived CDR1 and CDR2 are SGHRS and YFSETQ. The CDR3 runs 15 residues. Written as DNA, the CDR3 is TGCGCCAGCAGCAGCGGACTAGCGGGAGATAATGAGCAGTACTTC. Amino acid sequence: CASSSGLAGDNEQYF.

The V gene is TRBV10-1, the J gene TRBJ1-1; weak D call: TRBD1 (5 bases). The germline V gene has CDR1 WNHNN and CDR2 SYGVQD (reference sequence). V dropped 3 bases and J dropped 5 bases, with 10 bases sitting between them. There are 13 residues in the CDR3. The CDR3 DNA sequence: TGCGCCAGCAGTGATCGGGGGATGACTGAAGCTTTCTTT. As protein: CASSDRGMTEAFF.

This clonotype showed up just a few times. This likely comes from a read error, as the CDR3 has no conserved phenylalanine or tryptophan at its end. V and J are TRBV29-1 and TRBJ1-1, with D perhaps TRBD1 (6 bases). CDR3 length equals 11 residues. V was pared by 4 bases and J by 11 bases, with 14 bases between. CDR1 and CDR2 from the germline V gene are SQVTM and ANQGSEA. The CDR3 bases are TGCAGCGTTGGAAGGGGGGAGAATGCTTTCCTT. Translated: CSVGRGENAFL.

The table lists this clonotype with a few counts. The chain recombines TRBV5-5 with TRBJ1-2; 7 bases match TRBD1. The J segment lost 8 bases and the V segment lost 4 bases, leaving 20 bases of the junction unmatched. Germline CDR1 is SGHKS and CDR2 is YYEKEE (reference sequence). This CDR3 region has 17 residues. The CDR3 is CASSPAPTQGPRGGYTF. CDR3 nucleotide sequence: TGTGCCAGCAGCCCGGCCCCAACACAGGGGCCCAGGGGGGGCTACACCTTC. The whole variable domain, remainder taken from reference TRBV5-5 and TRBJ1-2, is DAGVTQSPTHLIKTRGQQVTLRCSPISGHKSVSWYQQVLGQGPQFIFQYYEKEERGRGNFPDRFSARQFPNYSSELNVNALLLGDSALYLCASSPAPTQGPRGGYTFGSGTRLTVV.

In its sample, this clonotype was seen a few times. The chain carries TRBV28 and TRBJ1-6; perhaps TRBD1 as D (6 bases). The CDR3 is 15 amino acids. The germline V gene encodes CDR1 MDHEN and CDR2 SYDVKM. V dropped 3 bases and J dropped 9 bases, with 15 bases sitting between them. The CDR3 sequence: CASSFATGPGSPLHF. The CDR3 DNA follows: TGTGCCAGCAGTTTCGCAACAGGGCCAGGTTCACCCCTCCACTTT.

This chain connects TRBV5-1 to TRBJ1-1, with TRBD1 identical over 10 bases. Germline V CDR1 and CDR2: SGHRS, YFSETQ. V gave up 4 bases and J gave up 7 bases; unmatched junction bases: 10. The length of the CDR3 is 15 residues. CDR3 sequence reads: CASSLRDRGRDEAFF. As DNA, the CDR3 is TGCGCCAGCAGCCTCCGGGACAGGGGTCGTGATGAAGCTTTCTTT.

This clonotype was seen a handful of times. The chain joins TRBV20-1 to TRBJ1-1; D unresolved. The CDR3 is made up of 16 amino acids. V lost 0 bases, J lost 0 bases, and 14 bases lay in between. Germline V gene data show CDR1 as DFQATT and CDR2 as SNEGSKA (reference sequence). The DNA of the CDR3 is TGCAGTGCTAGAGATACAACCCCCAGTTTGAACACTGAAGCTTTCTTT. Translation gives CSARDTTPSLNTEAFF.

CDR3 nucleotides: TGTGCCATCAGTGAGTCGTCAGGGGGTATCAATCAGCCCCAGCATTTT. Translation gives CAISESSGGINQPQHF. V is TRBV10-3 and J is TRBJ1-5; TRBD1 agrees at 7 bases. Losses at the gene ends were 0 bases for V and 3 bases for J; bases not matched to a gene: 5. The germline V gene has CDR1 ENHRY and CDR2 SYGVKD. There are 16 residues in the CDR3.

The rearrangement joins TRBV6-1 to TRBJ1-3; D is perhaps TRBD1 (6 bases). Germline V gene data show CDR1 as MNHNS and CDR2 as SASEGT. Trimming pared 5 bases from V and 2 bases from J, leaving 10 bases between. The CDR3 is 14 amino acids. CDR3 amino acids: CASSTGSTGNTIYF. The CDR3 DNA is TGTGCCAGCAGTACAGGGTCAACTGGAAACACCATATATTTT.

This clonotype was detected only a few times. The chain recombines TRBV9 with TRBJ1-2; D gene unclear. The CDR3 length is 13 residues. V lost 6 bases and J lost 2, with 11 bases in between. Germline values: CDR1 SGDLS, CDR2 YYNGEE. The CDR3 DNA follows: TGTGCCAGCACTTCAGGCAACAACTATGGCTACACCTTC. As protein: CASTSGNNYGYTF.

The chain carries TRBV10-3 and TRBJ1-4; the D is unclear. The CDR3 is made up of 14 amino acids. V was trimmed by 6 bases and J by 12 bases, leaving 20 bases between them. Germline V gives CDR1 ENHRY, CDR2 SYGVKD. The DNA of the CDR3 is TGTGCCATCAGGCAAGAGGGCCGAGGTAGCGAACTGTTTTTT. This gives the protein CAIRQEGRGSELFF.

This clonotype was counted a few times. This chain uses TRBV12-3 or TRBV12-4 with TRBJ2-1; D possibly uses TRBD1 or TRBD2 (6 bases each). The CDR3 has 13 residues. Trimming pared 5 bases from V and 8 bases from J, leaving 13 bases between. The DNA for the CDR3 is TGTGCCAGCAGTCCCCCTAGGGGGGATGAGCAGTTCTTC. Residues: CASSPPRGDEQFF.

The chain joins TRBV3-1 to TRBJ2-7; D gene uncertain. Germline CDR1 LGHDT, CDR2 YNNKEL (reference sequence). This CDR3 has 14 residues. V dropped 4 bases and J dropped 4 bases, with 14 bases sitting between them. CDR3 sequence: CASSLSPTNYEQYF. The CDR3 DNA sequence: TGTGCCAGCAGCCTTTCTCCCACGAATTACGAGCAGTACTTC.

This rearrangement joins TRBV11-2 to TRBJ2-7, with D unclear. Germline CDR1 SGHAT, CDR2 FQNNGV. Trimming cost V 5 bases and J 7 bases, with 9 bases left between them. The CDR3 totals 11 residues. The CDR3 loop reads CASSTSWEQYF. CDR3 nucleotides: TGTGCCAGCAGCACCTCGTGGGAGCAGTACTTC.

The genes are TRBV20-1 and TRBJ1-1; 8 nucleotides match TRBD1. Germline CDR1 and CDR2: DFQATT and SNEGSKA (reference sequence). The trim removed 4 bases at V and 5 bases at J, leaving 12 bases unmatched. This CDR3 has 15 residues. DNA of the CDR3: TGCAGTGCTACCTTTTTCAGGGGGCAGAGGACTGAAGCTTTCTTT. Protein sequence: CSATFFRGQRTEAFF.

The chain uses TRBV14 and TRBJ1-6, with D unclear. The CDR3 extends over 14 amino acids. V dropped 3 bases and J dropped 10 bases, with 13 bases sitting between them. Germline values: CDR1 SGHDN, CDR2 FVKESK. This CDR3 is CASSHRGLGSPLHF. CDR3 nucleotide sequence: TGTGCCAGCAGCCATCGGGGTCTTGGATCACCCCTCCACTTT.

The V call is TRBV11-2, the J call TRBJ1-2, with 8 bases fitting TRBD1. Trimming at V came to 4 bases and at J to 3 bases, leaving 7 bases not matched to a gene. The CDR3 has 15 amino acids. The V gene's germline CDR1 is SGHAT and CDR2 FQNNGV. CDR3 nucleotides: TGTGCCAGCAGCTCCGGGACAGGCGGTTACTATGGCTACACCTTC. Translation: CASSSGTGGYYGYTF.